Reported below is one TCR beta chain. Original methodology: Amplification of reference gene primers provided the estimated nucleated cell counts. Libraries were prepared by immunoSEQ multiplex PCR; TCRdb keeps only in-frame clonotypes and omits some of them. V, J and clone size were drawn from that table, and D and trimming were deduced from the DNA. The table records around 210,000 clones, under 90% of them present only once. This sample is drawn from a study of blood T cell repertoires in COVID-19. Study-level information: There were acute and convalescent COVID-19 samples, and they came from the United States, Italy and Spain. From T cells, B-cell-depleted T cells, or PBMCs came the material, which was cDNA or gDNA.

Seattle-derived patients entered the study during active infection and were followed longitudinally. J lost 4 bases, V lost 3 bases, and 1 base had no gene match. This CDR3 region has 13 residues. CDR1 is SGDLS, CDR2 YYNGEE, per germline. The chain recombines TRBV9 with TRBJ1-3; TRBD1 agrees at 7 bases. The source material was peripheral blood. This sequence was found in a woman at least 80 years old with COVID-19, enrolled during active disease. CDR3 nucleotide sequence: TGTGCCAGCAGCGGGGGACAGGGAAACACCATATATTTT. Protein: CASSGGQGNTIYF.